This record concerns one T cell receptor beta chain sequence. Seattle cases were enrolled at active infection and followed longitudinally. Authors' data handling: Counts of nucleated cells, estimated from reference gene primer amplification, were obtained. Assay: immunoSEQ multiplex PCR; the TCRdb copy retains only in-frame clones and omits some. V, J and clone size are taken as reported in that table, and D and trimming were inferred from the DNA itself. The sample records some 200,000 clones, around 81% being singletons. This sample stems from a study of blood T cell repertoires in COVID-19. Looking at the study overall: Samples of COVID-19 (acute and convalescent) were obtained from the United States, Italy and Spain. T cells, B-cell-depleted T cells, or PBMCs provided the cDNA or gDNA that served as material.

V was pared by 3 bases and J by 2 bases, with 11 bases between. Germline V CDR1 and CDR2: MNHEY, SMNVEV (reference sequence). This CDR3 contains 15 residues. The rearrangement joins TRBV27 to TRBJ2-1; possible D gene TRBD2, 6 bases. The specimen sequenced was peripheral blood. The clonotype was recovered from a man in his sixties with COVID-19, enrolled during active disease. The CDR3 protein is CASSFGEVAYNEQFF. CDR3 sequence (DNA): TGTGCCAGCAGTTTTGGGGAGGTGGCCTACAATGAGCAGTTCTTC.